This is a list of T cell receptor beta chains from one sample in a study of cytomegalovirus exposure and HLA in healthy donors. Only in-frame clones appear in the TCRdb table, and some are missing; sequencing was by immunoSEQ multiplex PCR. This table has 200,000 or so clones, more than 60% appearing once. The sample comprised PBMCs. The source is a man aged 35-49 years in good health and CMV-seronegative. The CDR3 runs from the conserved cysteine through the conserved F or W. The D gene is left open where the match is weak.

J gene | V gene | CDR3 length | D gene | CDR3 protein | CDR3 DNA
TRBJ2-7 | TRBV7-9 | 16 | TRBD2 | CASSLGTSGRLYEQYF | TGTGCCAGCAGCTTAGGGACTAGCGGGAGACTCTACGAGCAGTACTTC
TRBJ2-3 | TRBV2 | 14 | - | CASRVRVLTDTQYF | TGTGCCAGCAGGGTTCGGGTTTTGACAGATACGCAGTATTTT
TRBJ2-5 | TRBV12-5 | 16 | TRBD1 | CASGLVAPQGDETQYF | TGTGCTAGTGGTTTGGTAGCACCCCAGGGGGATGAGACCCAGTACTTC
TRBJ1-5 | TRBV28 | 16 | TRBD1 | CASSFHGQGPNQPQHF | TGTGCCAGCAGTTTCCATGGACAGGGACCTAATCAGCCCCAGCATTTT
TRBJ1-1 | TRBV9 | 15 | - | CASSVVQGAGSAAFF | TGTGCCAGCAGCGTAGTACAAGGGGCCGGGTCGGCAGCTTTCTTT
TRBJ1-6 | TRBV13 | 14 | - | CASSISGSNSPLHF | TGTGCCAGCAGCATCTCCGGGAGCAATTCACCCCTCCACTTT
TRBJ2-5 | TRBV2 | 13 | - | CASRRDNKETQYF | TGTGCCAGCAGGAGGGACAACAAAGAGACCCAGTACTTC
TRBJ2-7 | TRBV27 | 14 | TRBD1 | CASSLGTGGDEQYF | TGTGCCAGCAGTTTAGGGACAGGGGGGGACGAGCAGTACTTC
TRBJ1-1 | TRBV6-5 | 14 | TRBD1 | CASSSTGTGSGAFF | TGTGCCAGCAGCTCTACTGGGACAGGGTCCGGAGCTTTCTTT
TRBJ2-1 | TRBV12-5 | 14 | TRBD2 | CATNSGGTYNEQFF | TGTGCTACTAATAGCGGGGGGACCTACAATGAGCAGTTCTTC
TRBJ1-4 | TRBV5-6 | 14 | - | CASSFKQTNEKLFF | TGTGCCAGCAGCTTTAAACAGACGAATGAAAAACTGTTTTTT
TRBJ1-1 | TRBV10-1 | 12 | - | CASSDPGSEAFF | TGCGCCAGCAGTGACCCGGGGTCCGAAGCTTTCTTT
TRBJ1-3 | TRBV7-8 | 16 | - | CASSLGRQNSGNTIYF | TGTGCCAGCAGCTTAGGGCGGCAAAACTCTGGAAACACCATATATTTT
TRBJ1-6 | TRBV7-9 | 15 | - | CASSLGTGYNSPLHF | TGTGCCAGCAGCTTAGGTACGGGATATAATTCACCCCTCCACTTT
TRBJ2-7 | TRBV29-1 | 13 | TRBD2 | CSVRASGSYEQYF | TGCAGCGTTCGGGCTAGCGGGTCCTACGAGCAGTACTTC
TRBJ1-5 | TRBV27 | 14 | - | CASSRTGLGQPQHF | TGTGCCAGCAGTCGTACAGGTTTAGGTCAGCCCCAGCATTTT